This entry concerns a single TCR beta chain. Germline CDR1 DFQATT, CDR2 SNEGSKA (reference sequence). Trimming cost V 7 bases and J 8 bases; bases outside gene matches: 11. The CDR3 length is 14 residues. RNA was extracted from bulk tissue without any cell sorting. Distant lung tissue was collected more than 3 cm away from the tumor edge. The data were obtained in a study of tumor and adjacent non-tumor tissue in lung cancer. The overall study: Stage I to III disease affected 9 to 10 men and about five women aged about 30 to 76.

The library came from three nested PCR rounds adapted from ARM-PCR protocols. TCRdb independently ran MiXCR on the multiplex PCR reads; one entry per CDR3 protein. The table lists some 100,000 distinct CDR3 sequences, 50% to 70% of them singletons. This clonotype originated in a young man with non-small cell lung cancer. The V call is TRBV20-1, the J call TRBJ2-5; 12 nucleotides align to TRBD2. The sample was distant non-tumor lung tissue. CDR3: CSDATSGGTETQYF. CDR3 DNA sequence: TGCAGTGATGCCACTAGCGGGGGGACGGAAACCCAGTACTTC.